This T cell receptor beta chain was sequenced in a study of tumor-infiltrating lymphocytes in primary liver carcinoma. Bulk tissue was left unsorted, and RNA and DNA were co-extracted from about 20-30 mg of it. Looked up from germline, CDR1 is MNHNY and CDR2 is SVGAGI (reference sequence). CDR3 size: 15 residues. V lost 4 bases and J lost 6; bases outside the gene matches: 10. Using a constant-region primer together with ProtoScript II reverse transcriptase, TCR beta cDNA was made from about 500 ng of total RNA. Libraries of TCR beta came from three nested multiplex PCR rounds with slightly modified ARM-PCR. The opening two PCR rounds, about 10 cycles each, paired TRBV1-TRBV30 forward primers with a C-beta reverse primer. TCRdb recomputed calls from the multiplex PCR reads with MiXCR, one row per CDR3 protein. The repertoire holds some 100,000 distinct CDR3 sequences, with approximately 70% as singletons.

Concerning this clonotype: This may come from a read error, since a much larger clone is one base off.

Material for sequencing was liver tumor tissue from sampling region 2. Subset: tumor region T2, inferior pole. The receptor was derived from a woman aged 60-75 years with primary liver carcinoma and hepatitis B virus infection. The chain is built from TRBV6-6 and TRBJ1-2; 8 positions match TRBD1. CDR3 coding DNA: TGTGCCAGCAGTTCCCCGTGGACAGGGAAGGATGGCTACACCTTC. This translates into CASSSPWTGKDGYTF.